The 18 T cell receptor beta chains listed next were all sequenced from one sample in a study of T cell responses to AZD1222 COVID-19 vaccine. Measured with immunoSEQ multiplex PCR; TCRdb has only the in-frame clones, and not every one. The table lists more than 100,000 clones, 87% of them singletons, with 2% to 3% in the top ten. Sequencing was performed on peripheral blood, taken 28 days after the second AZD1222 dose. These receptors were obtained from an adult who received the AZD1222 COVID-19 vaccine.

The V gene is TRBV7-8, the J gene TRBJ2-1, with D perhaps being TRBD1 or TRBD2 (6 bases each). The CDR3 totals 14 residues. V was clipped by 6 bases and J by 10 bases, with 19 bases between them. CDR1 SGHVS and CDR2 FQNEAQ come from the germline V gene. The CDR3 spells CASSYTRGGGEQFF. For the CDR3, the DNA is TGTGCCAGCAGTTATACCAGAGGGGGAGGCGAGCAGTTCTTC.

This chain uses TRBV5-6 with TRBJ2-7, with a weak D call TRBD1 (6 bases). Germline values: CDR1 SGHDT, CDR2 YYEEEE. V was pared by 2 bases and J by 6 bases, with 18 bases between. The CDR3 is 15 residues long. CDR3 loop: CASSLYGQGGREQYF. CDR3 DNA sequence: TGTGCCAGCAGCTTATACGGGCAAGGGGGACGCGAGCAGTACTTC. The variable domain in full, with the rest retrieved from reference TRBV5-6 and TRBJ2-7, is DAGVTQSPTHLIKTRGQQVTLRCSPKSGHDTVSWYQQALGQGPQFIFQYYEEEERQRGNFPDRFSGHQFPNYSSELNVNALLLGDSALYLCASSLYGQGGREQYFGPGTRLTVT.

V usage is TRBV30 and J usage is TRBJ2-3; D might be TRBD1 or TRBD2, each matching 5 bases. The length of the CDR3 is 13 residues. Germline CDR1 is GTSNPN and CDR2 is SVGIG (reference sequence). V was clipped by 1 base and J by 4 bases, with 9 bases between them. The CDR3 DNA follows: TGTGCCTGGAGTGAGAGGGGACCAGATACGCAGTATTTT. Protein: CAWSERGPDTQYF. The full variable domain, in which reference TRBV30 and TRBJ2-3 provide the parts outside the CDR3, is SQTIHQWPATLVQPVGSPLSLECTVEGTSNPNLYWYRQAAGRGLQLLFYSVGIGQISSEVPQNLSASRPQDRQFILSSKKLLLSDSGFYLCAWSERGPDTQYFGPGTRLTVL.

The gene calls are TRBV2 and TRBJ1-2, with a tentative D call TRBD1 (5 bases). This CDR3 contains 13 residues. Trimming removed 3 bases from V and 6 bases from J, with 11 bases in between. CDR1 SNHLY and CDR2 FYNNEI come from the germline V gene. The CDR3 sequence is CASSDRGIDGYTF. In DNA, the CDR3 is TGTGCCAGCAGTGACCGGGGGATAGATGGCTACACCTTC.

CDR3 protein: CASSLVGSNNSPLHF. As DNA, the CDR3 is TGTGCCAGCAGCTTAGTTGGTTCAAATAATTCACCCCTCCACTTT. The V call is TRBV7-9, the J call TRBJ1-6; D is uncertain. Germline V gene sequence: CDR1 SEHNR, CDR2 FQNEAQ (reference sequence). Trimming took off 1 base at V and 5 bases at J, with 9 bases between the two ends. The length of the CDR3 is 15 residues. The whole variable domain, filled in from reference TRBV7-9 and TRBJ1-6, reads DTGVSQNPRHKITKRGQNVTFRCDPISEHNRLYWYRQTLGQGPEFLTYFQNEAQLEKSRLLSDRFSAERPKGSFSTLEIQRTEQGDSAMYLCASSLVGSNNSPLHFGNGTRLTVT.

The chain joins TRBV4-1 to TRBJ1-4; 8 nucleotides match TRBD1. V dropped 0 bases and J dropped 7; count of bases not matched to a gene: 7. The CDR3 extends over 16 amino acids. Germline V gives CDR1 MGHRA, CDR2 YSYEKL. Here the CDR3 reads CASSQDTGGGFEKLFF. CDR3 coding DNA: TGCGCCAGCAGCCAAGATACAGGGGGAGGGTTTGAAAAACTGTTTTTT.

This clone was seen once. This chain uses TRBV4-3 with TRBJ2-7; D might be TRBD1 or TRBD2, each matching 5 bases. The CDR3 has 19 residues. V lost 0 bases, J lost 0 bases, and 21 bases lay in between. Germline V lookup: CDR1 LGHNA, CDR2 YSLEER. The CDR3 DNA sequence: TGCGCCAGCAGCCAAGATTGGGGGACCCTAATCCCCTCCTCCTACGAGCAGTACTTC. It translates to CASSQDWGTLIPSSYEQYF.

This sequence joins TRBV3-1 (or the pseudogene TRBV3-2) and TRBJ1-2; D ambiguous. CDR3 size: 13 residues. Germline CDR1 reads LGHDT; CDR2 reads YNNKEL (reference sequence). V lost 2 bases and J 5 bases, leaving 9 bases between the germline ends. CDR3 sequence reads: CASSQFELYGYTF. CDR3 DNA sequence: TGTGCCAGCAGCCAATTTGAGTTATATGGCTACACCTTC.

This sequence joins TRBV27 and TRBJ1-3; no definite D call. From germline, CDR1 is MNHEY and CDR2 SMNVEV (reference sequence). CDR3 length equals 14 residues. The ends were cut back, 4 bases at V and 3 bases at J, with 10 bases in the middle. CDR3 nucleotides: TGTGCCAGCAGTTCCCATTTATATGGAAACACCATATATTTT. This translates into CASSSHLYGNTIYF.

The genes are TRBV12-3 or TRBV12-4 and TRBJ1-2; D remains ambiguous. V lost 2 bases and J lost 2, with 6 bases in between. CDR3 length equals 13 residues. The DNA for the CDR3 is TGTGCCAGCAGTTTACACACCAACTATGGCTACACCTTC. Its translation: CASSLHTNYGYTF.

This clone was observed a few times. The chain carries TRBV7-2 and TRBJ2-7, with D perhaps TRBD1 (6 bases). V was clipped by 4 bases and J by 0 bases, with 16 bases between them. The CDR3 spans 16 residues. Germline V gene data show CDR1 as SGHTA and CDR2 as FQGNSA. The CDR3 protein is CASSSRRGSSSYEQYF. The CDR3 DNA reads TGTGCCAGCAGCTCTCGAAGGGGGTCGAGCTCCTACGAGCAGTACTTC.

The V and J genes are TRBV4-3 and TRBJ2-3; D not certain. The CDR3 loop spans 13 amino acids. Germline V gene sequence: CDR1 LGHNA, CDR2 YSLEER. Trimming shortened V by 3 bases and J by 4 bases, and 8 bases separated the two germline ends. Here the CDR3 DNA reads TGCGCCAGCAGCCATCCCTTAGCAGATACGCAGTATTTT. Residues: CASSHPLADTQYF.

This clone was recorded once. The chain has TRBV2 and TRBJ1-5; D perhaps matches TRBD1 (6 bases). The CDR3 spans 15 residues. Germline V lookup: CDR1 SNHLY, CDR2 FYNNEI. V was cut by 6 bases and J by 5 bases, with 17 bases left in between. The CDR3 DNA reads TGTGCCAGCAGCCGACGGGGGCTTTCTGATCAGCCCCAGCATTTT. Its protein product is CASSRRGLSDQPQHF. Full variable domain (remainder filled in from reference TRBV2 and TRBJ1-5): EPEVTQTPSHQVTQMGQEVILRCVPISNHLYFYWYRQILGQKVEFLVSFYNNEISEKSEIFDDQFSVERPDGSNFTLKIRSTKLEDSAMYFCASSRRGLSDQPQHFGDGTRLSIL.

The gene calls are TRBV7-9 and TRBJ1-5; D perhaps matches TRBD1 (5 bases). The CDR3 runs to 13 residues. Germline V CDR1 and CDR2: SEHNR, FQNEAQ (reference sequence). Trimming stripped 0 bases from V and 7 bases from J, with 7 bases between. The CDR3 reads CASSLAGDQPQHF. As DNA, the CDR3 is TGTGCCAGCAGCTTAGCAGGGGACCAGCCCCAGCATTTT.

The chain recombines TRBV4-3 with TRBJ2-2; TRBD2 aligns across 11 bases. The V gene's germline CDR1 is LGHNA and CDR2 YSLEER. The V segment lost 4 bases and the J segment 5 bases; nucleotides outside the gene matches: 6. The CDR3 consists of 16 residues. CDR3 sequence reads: CASSPRLAGWTGELFF. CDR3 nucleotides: TGCGCCAGCAGCCCGCGACTAGCGGGGTGGACCGGGGAGCTGTTTTTT.

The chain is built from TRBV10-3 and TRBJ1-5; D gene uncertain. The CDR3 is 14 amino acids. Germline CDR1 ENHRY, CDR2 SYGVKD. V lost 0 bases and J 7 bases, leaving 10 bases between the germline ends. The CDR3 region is CAISESAGRQPQHF. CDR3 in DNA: TGTGCCATCAGTGAGTCGGCAGGAAGGCAGCCCCAGCATTTT.

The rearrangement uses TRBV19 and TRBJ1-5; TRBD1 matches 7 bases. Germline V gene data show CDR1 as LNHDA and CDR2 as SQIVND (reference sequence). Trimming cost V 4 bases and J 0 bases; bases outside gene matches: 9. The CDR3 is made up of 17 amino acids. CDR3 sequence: CASSRDSITLSNQPQHF. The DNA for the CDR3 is TGTGCCAGTAGTAGGGACAGTATTACCCTTAGCAATCAGCCCCAGCATTTT.

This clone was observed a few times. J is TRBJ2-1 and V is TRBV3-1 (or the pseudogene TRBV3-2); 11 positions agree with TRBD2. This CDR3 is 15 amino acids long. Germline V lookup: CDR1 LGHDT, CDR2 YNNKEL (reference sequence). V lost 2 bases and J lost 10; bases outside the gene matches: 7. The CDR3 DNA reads TGTGCCAGCAGCCAACGGCTAGCGGGGGGAAGGGAGCAGTTCTTC. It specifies CASSQRLAGGREQFF.